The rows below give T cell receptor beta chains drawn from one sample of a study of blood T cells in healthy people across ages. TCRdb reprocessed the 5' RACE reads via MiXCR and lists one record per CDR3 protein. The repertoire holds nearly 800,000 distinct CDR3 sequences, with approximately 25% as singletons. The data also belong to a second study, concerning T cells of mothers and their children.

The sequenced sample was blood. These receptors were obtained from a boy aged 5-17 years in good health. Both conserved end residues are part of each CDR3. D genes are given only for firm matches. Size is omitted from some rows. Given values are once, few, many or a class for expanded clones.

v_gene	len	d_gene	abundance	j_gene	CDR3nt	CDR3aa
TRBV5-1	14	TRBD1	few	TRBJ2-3	TGCGCCAGCAGCACGGGACAGGGAACAGATACGCAGTATTTT	CASSTGQGTDTQYF
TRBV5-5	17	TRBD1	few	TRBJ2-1	TGTGCCAGCAGCTTGGACGGGACAGGGGGCTCCTACAATGAGCAGTTCTTC	CASSLDGTGGSYNEQFF
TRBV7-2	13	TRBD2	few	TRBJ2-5	TGTGCCAGCAGCTTAGGAACGGGAGGGACCCAGTACTTC	CASSLGTGGTQYF
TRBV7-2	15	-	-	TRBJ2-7	TGTGCCAGCAGCTTAGGACAGGCCACCTTCTACGAGCAGTACTTC	CASSLGQATFYEQYF
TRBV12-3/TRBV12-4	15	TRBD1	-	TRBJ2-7	TGTGCCAGCAGCCCTAGTGTGGACAGGGCTCACGAGCAGTACTTC	CASSPSVDRAHEQYF
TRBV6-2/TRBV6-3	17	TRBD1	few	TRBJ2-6	TGTGCCAGCAGTTACTCGACAGGGAGCTCTGGGGCCAACGTCCTGACTTTC	CASSYSTGSSGANVLTF
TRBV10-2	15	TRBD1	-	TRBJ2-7	TGCGCCAGAAATCTAGACAGGGGGAGTTCCTACGAGCAGTACTTC	CARNLDRGSSYEQYF
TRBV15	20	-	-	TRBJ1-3	TGTGCCACCAGCAGAGATCGGTTGTACGCGGGGGATAGCTCTGGAAACACCATATATTTT	CATSRDRLYAGDSSGNTIYF
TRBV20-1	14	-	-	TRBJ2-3	TGCAGTGCTTTCCGGGCCCGAGGCTCCGGTACGCAGTATTTT	CSAFRARGSGTQYF
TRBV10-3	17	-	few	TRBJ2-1	TGTGCCATCAGTCCCAGGGCGTCGGCCGTGACCAACAATGAGCAGTTCTTC	CAISPRASAVTNNEQFF
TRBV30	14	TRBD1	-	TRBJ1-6	TGTGCCTGGCTGAGGACAGGGTCTAATTCACCCCTCCACTTT	CAWLRTGSNSPLHF
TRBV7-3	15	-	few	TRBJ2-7	TGTGCTAGCAGCTCCCGAGGGGGAGTTGGCTACGAGCAGTACTTC	CASSSRGGVGYEQYF
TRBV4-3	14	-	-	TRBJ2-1	TGCGCCAGCAGCCAAGGAGGGATTGGCAATGAGCAGTTCTTC	CASSQGGIGNEQFF
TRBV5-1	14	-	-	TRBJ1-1	TGCGCCAGCAGCTTGGTCAGCGTGAACACTGAAGCTTTCTTT	CASSLVSVNTEAFF
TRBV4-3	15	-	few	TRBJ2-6	TGCGCCAGCAGCTTTAGCCCTGCTGGGGCCAACGTCCTGACTTTC	CASSFSPAGANVLTF
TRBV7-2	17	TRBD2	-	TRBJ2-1	TGTGCCAGCAGCCAGGGAGGCCTAGCGGGGCCTCTCAATGAGCAGTTCTTC	CASSQGGLAGPLNEQFF
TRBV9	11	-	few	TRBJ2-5	TGTGCCAGCAGCGCTGGGAGGACCCAGTACTTC	CASSAGRTQYF
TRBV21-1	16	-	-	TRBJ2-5	TGTGCCAGCAGCAAAGAGGGGACAGGAGGGGCAGAGACCCAGTACTTC	CASSKEGTGGAETQYF
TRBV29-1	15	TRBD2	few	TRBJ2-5	TGCAGCGTTGAAGCCAGGGGACTAGCTCAAGAGACCCAGTACTTC	CSVEARGLAQETQYF
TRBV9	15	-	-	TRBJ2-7	TGTGCCAGCAGCGTAGCCGGGACTGCGGGCTACGAGCAGTACTTC	CASSVAGTAGYEQYF